Listed here are 28 T cell receptor beta chains from one sample, sequenced in a study of blood T cell repertoires in COVID-19 (dated by TCRdb to about 2020). The protocol used for the library was the immunoSEQ multiplex PCR assay. The table was pulled from immuneACCESS by TCRdb, which kept in-frame rearrangements only. Such tables lose some clones; where checked, under half of the loss comes from unresolved V genes, and the rest has no known cause. The sample records about 260,000 clones, around 87% of which are singletons. The ten largest clones add up to about 1.4% of the sample. Sequencing used peripheral blood. The receptors derive from a woman in her 40s who had recovered from COVID-19.

The V and J genes are TRBV5-1 and TRBJ1-1, with TRBD1 identical over 7 bases. Trimming took 4 bases from V and 4 from J; bases not matched to a gene: 7. Per the germline V gene, CDR1 is SGHRS and CDR2 is YFSETQ. This CDR3 comprises 14 residues. CDR3 region: CASSPMDRSTEAFF. CDR3 DNA: TGCGCCAGCAGCCCGATGGACAGGTCCACTGAAGCTTTCTTT.

V and J are TRBV10-1 and TRBJ2-7; D is undetermined. V shed 0 bases and J shed 4 bases, with 7 bases lying between them. Germline loops: CDR1 WNHNN, CDR2 SYGVQD (reference sequence). There are 13 residues in the CDR3. CDR3 nucleotide sequence: TGCGCCAGCAGTGAGTCGAGAGGATACGAGCAGTACTTC. Its translation: CASSESRGYEQYF.

This sequence joins TRBV11-2 and TRBJ1-3; D ambiguous. Deletions cut 2 bases from V and 0 bases from J, with 8 bases between. This CDR3 is built from 15 residues. The germline gives CDR1 SGHAT, CDR2 FQNNGV. CDR3 loop: CASSLIQASGNTIYF. As DNA, the CDR3 is TGTGCCAGCAGCTTAATCCAGGCCTCTGGAAACACCATATATTTT.

The chain employs TRBV29-1 and TRBJ2-7; weak D call: TRBD2 (5 bases). Germline-derived CDR1 and CDR2 are SQVTM and ANQGSEA. This CDR3 comprises 12 residues. V was cut by 4 bases and J by 3 bases, with 10 bases left in between. CDR3 protein: CSVGGSLYEQYF. DNA of the CDR3: TGCAGCGTTGGTGGGAGCCTCTACGAGCAGTACTTC.

The CDR3 sequence: CASSPGLRGGGNEQFF. CDR3 nucleotide sequence: TGTGCCAGCTCACCAGGCTTGCGGGGGGGCGGAAATGAGCAGTTCTTC. The rearrangement links TRBV18 to TRBJ2-1, with 9 positions matching TRBD2. The CDR3 spans 16 residues. In germline, CDR1 is KGHSH, CDR2 LQKENI. V dropped 2 bases and J dropped 7; count of bases not matched to a gene: 9.

The chain uses TRBV18 and TRBJ1-4; TRBD1 matches 10 bases. The CDR3 covers 17 residues. Trimming took 0 bases from V and 5 from J; bases not matched to a gene: 6. Germline lookup yields CDR1 KGHSH and CDR2 LQKENI. The CDR3 region has the DNA TGTGCCAGCTCACCACCGACAGGGGGCAGAGGGAATGAAAAACTGTTTTTT. Translated, it gives CASSPPTGGRGNEKLFF.

This chain uses TRBV7-8 with TRBJ2-3; D is uncertain. V lost 4 bases and J lost 6, with 17 bases in between. CDR1 is SGHVS, CDR2 FQNEAQ, per germline. The CDR3 is 15 residues long. DNA of the CDR3: TGTGCCAGCAGCTCATCCGCGAGTGTATCGGATACGCAGTATTTT. Its protein product is CASSSSASVSDTQYF.

V is TRBV4-3 and J is TRBJ2-7; 8 nucleotides line up with TRBD1. This CDR3 has 15 amino acids. Trimming removed 1 base from V and 3 bases from J; junction bases left unmatched: 5. From germline, CDR1 is LGHNA and CDR2 YSLEER. CDR3 region: CASSQGRGRGYEQYF. CDR3 DNA: TGCGCCAGCAGCCAAGGCAGGGGGCGAGGCTACGAGCAGTACTTC.

V gene TRBV10-2 combines with J gene TRBJ1-1; D may be TRBD1 (6 bases). The V gene lost 4 bases and the J gene lost 1 base, with 13 bases spanning the gap. The CDR3 has 15 residues. In germline, CDR1 is WSHSY, CDR2 SAAADI. The CDR3 loop reads CASSGARGANTEAFF. CDR3 coding DNA: TGCGCCAGCAGTGGGGCCAGGGGAGCGAACACTGAAGCTTTCTTT.

This chain joins TRBV27 and TRBJ1-1, with 12 bases aligning to TRBD1. The germline CDR1 and CDR2 sequences are MNHEY and SMNVEV (reference sequence). After removal of 3 bases from V and 1 base from J, the junction contained 9 bases not matched to a gene. The CDR3 has 18 amino acids. CDR3 in DNA: TGTGCCAGCAGTTTCCGTAAGGGACAGGGGGCGCCGAACACTGAAGCTTTCTTT. Encoded protein: CASSFRKGQGAPNTEAFF.

This clone showed up many times. The genes are TRBV12-3 or TRBV12-4 and TRBJ1-1; 8 bases align to TRBD1. This CDR3 is 12 amino acids long. V gave up 6 bases and J gave up 3 bases; unmatched junction bases: 0. The CDR3 sequence: CASRTGDTEAFF. CDR3 in DNA: TGTGCCAGCAGGACAGGGGACACTGAAGCTTTCTTT.

CDR3 residues: CASSPRHGQGHYEQYF. The CDR3 nucleotides read TGCGCCAGCAGCCCGCGACACGGACAGGGACACTACGAGCAGTACTTC. This chain connects TRBV4-1 to TRBJ2-7, with 8 bases that match TRBD1. J was trimmed by 3 bases and V by 4 bases; bases with no gene match: 11. The CDR3 has 16 residues. CDR1 MGHRA and CDR2 YSYEKL come from the germline V gene.

The gene calls are TRBV5-6 and TRBJ1-4; TRBD1 is a possible D gene (6 bases). CDR3 length: 14 amino acids. Germline-derived CDR1 and CDR2 are SGHDT and YYEEEE. The V and J ends lost 3 bases and 6 bases respectively, with 12 bases between them. The CDR3 DNA follows: TGTGCCAGCAGCTCCCGGGCAGGGGATGAAAAACTGTTTTTT. It encodes CASSSRAGDEKLFF.

This chain links TRBV9 with TRBJ1-1, with TRBD1 identical over 7 bases. V was pared by 4 bases and J by 0 bases, with 12 bases of the junction left unmatched. From germline, CDR1 is SGDLS and CDR2 YYNGEE. CDR3 length: 17 amino acids. Here the CDR3 DNA reads TGTGCCAGCAGCCCTGAGGACAGGCAGATCATGAACACTGAAGCTTTCTTT. Translation: CASSPEDRQIMNTEAFF.

The rearrangement links TRBV5-1 to TRBJ1-1; perhaps TRBD1 as D (5 bases). V lost 5 bases and J 4 bases, leaving 15 bases between the germline ends. The CDR3 is made up of 14 amino acids. Germline loops: CDR1 SGHRS, CDR2 YFSETQ. The DNA of the CDR3 is TGCGCCAGCAGTAGGATCCAGGGCGGCACTGAAGCTTTCTTT. Protein sequence: CASSRIQGGTEAFF. The full variable domain, with the rest looked up from reference TRBV5-1 and TRBJ1-1, is KAGVTQTPRYLIKTRGQQVTLSCSPISGHRSVSWYQQTPGQGLQFLFEYFSETQRNKGNFPGRFSGRQFSNSRSEMNVSTLELGDSALYLCASSRIQGGTEAFFGQGTRLTVV.

The genes are TRBV25-1 and TRBJ2-1; 7 bases line up with TRBD2. Looked up from germline, CDR1 is MGHDK and CDR2 is SYGVNS. The CDR3 totals 17 residues. V was pared by 1 base and J by 2 bases, with 8 bases of the junction left unmatched. The CDR3 coding sequence is TGTGCCAGCAGTGAATTGGGGGGGGGTTCAGCCTACAATGAGCAGTTCTTC. Protein sequence: CASSELGGGSAYNEQFF.

This chain links TRBV3-1 (or the pseudogene TRBV3-2) with TRBJ1-1; D gene unclear. Germline lookup yields CDR1 LGHDT and CDR2 YNNKEL (reference sequence). This CDR3 contains 13 residues. V lost 4 bases, J lost 5 bases, and 11 bases lay in between. The DNA of the CDR3 is TGTGCCAGCAGCCTGACTATTTTAACTGAAGCTTTCTTT. It translates to CASSLTILTEAFF.

The chain couples TRBV19 to TRBJ1-4; the D is unclear. The CDR3 loop spans 13 amino acids. Trimming removed 3 bases from V and 4 bases from J, with 6 bases in between. CDR1 and CDR2 from the germline V gene are LNHDA and SQIVND (reference sequence). CDR3 loop: CASSMSINEKLFF. CDR3 nucleotide sequence: TGTGCCAGTAGTATGAGCATTAATGAAAAACTGTTTTTT.

The gene calls are TRBV9 and TRBJ1-1, with TRBD1 identical over 10 bases. Trimming at V came to 3 bases and at J to 10 bases, leaving 12 bases not matched to a gene. CDR3 size: 15 residues. Germline CDR1 is SGDLS and CDR2 is YYNGEE. CDR3 sequence (DNA): TGTGCCAGCAGCGGACAGGGGGCGACATTTAGTGGAGCTTTCTTT. As protein: CASSGQGATFSGAFF.

This clone was observed once. The chain is built from TRBV18 and TRBJ1-4; D may be TRBD1 (6 bases). CDR3 length equals 15 residues. Trimming took 3 bases from V and 7 from J, leaving 15 bases between them. Germline loops: CDR1 KGHSH, CDR2 LQKENI. The CDR3 loop is CASSPPGVGVEKLFF. CDR3 bases: TGTGCCAGCTCACCTCCAGGGGTGGGGGTTGAAAAACTGTTTTTT.

V is TRBV11-2 and J is TRBJ1-2; the D is unclear. Between the trimmed V and J ends, which lost 1 base and 8 bases, there was a span of 14 bases. CDR1 and CDR2 from the germline V gene are SGHAT and FQNNGV. The CDR3 is 14 residues long. The CDR3 region has the DNA TGTGCCAGCAGCTTAGGGCCGGAGCCCTACGGCTACACCTTC. Translation gives CASSLGPEPYGYTF.

V is TRBV6-5 and J is TRBJ1-1; D is perhaps TRBD1 (5 bases). The length of the CDR3 is 12 residues. Trimming stripped 6 bases from V and 7 bases from J, with 12 bases between. The germline gives CDR1 MNHEY, CDR2 SVGAGI. CDR3 sequence reads: CASSVGGIEAFF. CDR3 in DNA: TGTGCCAGCAGCGTCGGGGGTATTGAAGCTTTCTTT.

The chain links TRBV11-2 to TRBJ1-1, with D hard to call. The germline V gene encodes CDR1 SGHAT and CDR2 FQNNGV. The CDR3 is 14 amino acids. Trimming stripped 1 base from V and 5 bases from J, with 11 bases between. CDR3 nucleotide sequence: TGTGCCAGCAGCTTAGTCGGGGAATGGACTGAAGCTTTCTTT. It encodes CASSLVGEWTEAFF.

The gene calls are TRBV15 and TRBJ2-7; 8 bases align to TRBD2. The ends lost 5 bases at V and 2 bases at J; junction bases unmatched: 8. This CDR3 is built from 15 residues. Per germline, CDR1 LNHNV and CDR2 YYDKDF (reference sequence). The CDR3 loop reads CATSQVPGLAYEQYF. CDR3 coding DNA: TGTGCCACCAGCCAGGTCCCGGGACTAGCCTACGAGCAGTACTTC.

This chain links TRBV5-6 with TRBJ2-3; the match to TRBD2 covers 10 bases. From germline, CDR1 is SGHDT and CDR2 YYEEEE. CDR3 length equals 18 residues. The V gene end was trimmed by 0 bases and the J gene end by 2 bases; junction bases not matched to a gene: 9. The CDR3 DNA reads as TGTGCCAGCAGCTTGGAATGGGCTAGCGGGGGAGCCACAGATACGCAGTATTTT. It translates to CASSLEWASGGATDTQYF.

This chain connects TRBV10-3 to TRBJ1-1; D gene uncertain. Germline lookup yields CDR1 ENHRY and CDR2 SYGVKD. V was clipped by 6 bases and J by 7 bases, with 9 bases between them. CDR3 length equals 11 residues. The CDR3: CAISPGGEAFF. DNA for the CDR3: TGTGCCATCAGCCCGGGTGGTGAAGCTTTCTTT.

This clone has a handful of counts. This chain links TRBV24-1 with TRBJ1-1; 9 nucleotides line up with TRBD1. There are 12 residues in the CDR3. Per germline, CDR1 KGHDR and CDR2 SFDVKD. The ends lost 4 bases at V and 11 bases at J; junction bases unmatched: 4. CDR3 residues: CATSDWTGEAFF. CDR3 nucleotide sequence: TGTGCCACCAGTGACTGGACAGGGGAGGCTTTCTTT.

The genes are TRBV5-5 and TRBJ1-1, with D uncertain. From germline, CDR1 is SGHKS and CDR2 YYEKEE (reference sequence). V was clipped by 5 bases and J by 10 bases, with 18 bases between them. This CDR3 region has 13 residues. The CDR3 loop reads CASRLFGNRGAFF. The CDR3, as DNA: TGTGCCAGCAGACTCTTCGGTAATCGCGGAGCTTTCTTT.